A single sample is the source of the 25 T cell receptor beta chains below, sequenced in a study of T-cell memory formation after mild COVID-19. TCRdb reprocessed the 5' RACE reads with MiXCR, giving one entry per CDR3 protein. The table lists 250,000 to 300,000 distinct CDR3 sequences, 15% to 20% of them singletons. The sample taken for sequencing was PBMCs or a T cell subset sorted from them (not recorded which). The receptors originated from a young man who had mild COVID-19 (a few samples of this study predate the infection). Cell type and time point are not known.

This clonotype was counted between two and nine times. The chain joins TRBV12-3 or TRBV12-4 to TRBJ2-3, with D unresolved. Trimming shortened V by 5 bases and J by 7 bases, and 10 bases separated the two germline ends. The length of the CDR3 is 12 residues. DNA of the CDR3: TGTGCCAGCAGTCTCCGTACAAATACGCAGTATTTT. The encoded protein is CASSLRTNTQYF.

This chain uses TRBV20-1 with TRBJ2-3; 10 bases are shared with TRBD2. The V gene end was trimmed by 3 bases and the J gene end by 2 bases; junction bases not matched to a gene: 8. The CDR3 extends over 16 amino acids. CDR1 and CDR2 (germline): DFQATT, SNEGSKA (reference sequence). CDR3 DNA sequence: TGCAGTGCTAGGCTTGCTAGCGGGGGTTCCACAGATACGCAGTATTTT. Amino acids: CSARLASGGSTDTQYF.

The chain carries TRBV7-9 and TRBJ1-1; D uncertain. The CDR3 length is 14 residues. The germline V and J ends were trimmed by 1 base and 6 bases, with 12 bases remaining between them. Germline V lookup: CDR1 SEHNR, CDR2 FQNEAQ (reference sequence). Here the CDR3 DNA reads TGTGCCAGCAGCTTAGTAGCTCCTGGGGCTGAAGCTTTCTTT. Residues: CASSLVAPGAEAFF.

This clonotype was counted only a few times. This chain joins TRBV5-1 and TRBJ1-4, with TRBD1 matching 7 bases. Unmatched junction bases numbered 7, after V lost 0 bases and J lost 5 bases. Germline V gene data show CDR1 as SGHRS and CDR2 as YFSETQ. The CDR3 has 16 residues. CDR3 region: CASSLGVVQGNEKLFF. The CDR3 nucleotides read TGCGCCAGCAGCTTGGGTGTCGTACAGGGGAATGAAAAACTGTTTTTT.

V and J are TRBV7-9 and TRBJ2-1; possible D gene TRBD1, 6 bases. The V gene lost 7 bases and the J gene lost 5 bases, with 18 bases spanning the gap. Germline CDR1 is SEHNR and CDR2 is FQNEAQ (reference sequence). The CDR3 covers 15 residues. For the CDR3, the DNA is TGTGCCAGCAAAGCCGGGACAATTGGAAACAATGAGCAGTTCTTC. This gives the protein CASKAGTIGNNEQFF.

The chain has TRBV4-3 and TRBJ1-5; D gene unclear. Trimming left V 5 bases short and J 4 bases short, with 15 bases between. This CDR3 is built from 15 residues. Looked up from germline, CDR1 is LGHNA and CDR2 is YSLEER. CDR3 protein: CASSARRASNQPQHF. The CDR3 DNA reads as TGCGCCAGCAGCGCGCGCCGGGCCTCAAATCAGCCCCAGCATTTT.

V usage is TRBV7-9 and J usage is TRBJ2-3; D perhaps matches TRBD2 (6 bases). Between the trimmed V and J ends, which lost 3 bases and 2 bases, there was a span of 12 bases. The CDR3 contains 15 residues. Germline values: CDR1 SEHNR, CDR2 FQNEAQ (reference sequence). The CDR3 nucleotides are TGTGCCAGCAGCTTTTCAGGGAGGCCCACAGATACGCAGTATTTT. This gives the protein CASSFSGRPTDTQYF.

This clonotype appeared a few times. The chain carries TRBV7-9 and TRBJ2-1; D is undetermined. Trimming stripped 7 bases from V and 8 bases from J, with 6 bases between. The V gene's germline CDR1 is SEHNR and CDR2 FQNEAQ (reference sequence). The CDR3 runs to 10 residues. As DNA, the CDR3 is TGTGCCAGCACCACGGATGAGCAGTTCTTC. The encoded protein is CASTTDEQFF.

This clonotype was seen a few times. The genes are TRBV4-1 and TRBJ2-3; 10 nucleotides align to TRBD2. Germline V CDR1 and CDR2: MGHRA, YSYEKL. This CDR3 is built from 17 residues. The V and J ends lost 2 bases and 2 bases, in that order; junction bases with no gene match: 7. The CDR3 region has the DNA TGCGCCAGCAGCCAAAGTCCTAGCGGGGGCGACACAGATACGCAGTATTTT. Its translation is CASSQSPSGGDTDTQYF.

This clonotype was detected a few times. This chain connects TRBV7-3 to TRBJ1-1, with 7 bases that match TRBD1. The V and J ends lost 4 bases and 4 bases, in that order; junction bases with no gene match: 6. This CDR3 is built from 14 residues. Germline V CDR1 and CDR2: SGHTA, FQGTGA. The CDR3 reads CASSYTSGGTEAFF. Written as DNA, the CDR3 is TGTGCCAGCAGCTACACCTCAGGGGGCACTGAAGCTTTCTTT.

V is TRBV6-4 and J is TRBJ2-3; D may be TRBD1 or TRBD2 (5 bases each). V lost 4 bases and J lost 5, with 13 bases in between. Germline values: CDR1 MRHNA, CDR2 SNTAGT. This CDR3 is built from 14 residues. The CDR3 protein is CASSANGARDTQYF. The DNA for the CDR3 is TGTGCCAGCAGTGCAAACGGGGCAAGAGATACGCAGTATTTT.

The CDR3 here is CASIGWGTEAFF. Here the CDR3 DNA reads TGTGCCAGTATAGGATGGGGCACTGAAGCTTTCTTT. V gene TRBV19 combines with J gene TRBJ1-1, with unresolved D. Between the trimmed V and J ends, which lost 7 bases and 4 bases, there was a span of 10 bases. The CDR3 has 12 residues. Germline V CDR1 and CDR2: LNHDA, SQIVND (reference sequence).

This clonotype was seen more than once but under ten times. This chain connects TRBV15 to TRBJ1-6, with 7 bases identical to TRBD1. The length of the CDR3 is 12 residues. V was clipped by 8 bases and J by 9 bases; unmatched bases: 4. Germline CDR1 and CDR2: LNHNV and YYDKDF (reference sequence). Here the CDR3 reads CATGQDGSPLHF. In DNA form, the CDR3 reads TGTGCCACCGGACAGGATGGTTCACCCCTCCACTTT.

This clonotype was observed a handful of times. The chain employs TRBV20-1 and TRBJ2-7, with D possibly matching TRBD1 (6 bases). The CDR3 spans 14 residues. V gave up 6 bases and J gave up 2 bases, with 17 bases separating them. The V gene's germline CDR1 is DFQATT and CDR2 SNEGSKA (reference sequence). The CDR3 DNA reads TGCAGTGCCGTCAAGGGAGCAGGGGCCTACGAGCAGTACTTC. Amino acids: CSAVKGAGAYEQYF.

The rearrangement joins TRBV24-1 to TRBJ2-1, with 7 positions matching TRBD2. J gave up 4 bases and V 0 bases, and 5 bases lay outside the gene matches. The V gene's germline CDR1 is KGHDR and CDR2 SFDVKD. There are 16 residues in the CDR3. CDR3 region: CATSDLASGSYNEQFF. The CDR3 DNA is TGTGCCACCAGTGATTTGGCTAGCGGATCGTACAATGAGCAGTTCTTC.

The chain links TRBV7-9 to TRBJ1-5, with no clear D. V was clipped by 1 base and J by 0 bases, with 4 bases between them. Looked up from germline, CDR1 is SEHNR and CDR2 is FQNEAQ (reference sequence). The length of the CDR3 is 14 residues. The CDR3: CASSLGFSNQPQHF. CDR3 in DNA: TGTGCCAGCAGCTTAGGGTTTAGCAATCAGCCCCAGCATTTT.

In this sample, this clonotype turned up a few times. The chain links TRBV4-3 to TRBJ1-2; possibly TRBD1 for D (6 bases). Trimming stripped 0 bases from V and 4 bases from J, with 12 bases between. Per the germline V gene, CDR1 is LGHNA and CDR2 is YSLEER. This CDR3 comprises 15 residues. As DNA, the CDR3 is TGCGCCAGCAGCCAAGATGTGGGAGGGGGCTATGGCTACACCTTC. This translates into CASSQDVGGGYGYTF.

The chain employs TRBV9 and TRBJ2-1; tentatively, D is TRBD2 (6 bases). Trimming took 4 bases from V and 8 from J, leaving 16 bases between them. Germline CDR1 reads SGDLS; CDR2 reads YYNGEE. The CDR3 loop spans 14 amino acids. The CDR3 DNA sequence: TGTGCCAGCAGCCAAAGGACTATTTCATATGAGCAGTTCTTC. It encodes CASSQRTISYEQFF.

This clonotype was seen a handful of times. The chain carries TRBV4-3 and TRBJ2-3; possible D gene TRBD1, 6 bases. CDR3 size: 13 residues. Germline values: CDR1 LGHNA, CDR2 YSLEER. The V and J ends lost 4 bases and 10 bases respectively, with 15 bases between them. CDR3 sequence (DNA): TGCGCCAGCAGCCGGACGGTGGACAGTGCGCAGTATTTT. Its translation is CASSRTVDSAQYF.

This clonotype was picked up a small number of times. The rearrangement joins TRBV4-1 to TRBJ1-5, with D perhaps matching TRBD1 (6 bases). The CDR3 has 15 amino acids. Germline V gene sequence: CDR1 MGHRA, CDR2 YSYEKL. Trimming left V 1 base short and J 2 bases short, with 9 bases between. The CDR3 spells CASSQGGGGNQPQHF. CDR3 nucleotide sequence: TGCGCCAGCAGCCAAGGGGGGGGCGGCAATCAGCCCCAGCATTTT.

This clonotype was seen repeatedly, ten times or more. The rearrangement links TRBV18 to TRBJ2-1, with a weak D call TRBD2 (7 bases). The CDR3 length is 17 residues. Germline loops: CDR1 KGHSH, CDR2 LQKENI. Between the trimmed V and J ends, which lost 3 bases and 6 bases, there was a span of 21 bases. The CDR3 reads CASSPPRMAGASNEQFF. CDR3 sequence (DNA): TGTGCCAGCTCACCCCCCCGGATGGCGGGGGCCAGCAATGAGCAGTTCTTC.

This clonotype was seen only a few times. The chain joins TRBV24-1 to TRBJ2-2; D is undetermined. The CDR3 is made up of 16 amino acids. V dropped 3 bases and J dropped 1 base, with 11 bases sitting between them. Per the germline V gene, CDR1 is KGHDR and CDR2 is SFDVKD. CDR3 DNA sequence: TGTGCCACCAGTGATAACCGGGCCAGGAACACCGGGGAGCTGTTTTTT. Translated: CATSDNRARNTGELFF.

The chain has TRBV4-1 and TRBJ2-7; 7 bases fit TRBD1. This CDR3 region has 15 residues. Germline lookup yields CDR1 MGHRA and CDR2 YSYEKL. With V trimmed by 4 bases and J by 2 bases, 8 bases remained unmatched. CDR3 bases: TGCGCCAGCAGCCCCCATTGGACAGGAACCTACGAGCAGTACGTC. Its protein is CASSPHWTGTYEQYV.

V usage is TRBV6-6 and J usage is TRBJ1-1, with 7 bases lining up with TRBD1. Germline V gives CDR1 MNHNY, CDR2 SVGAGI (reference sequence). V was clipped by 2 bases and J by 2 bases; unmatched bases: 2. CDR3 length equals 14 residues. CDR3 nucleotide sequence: TGTGCCAGCAGTTACCAGGGGGAAAACACTGAAGCTTTCTTT. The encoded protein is CASSYQGENTEAFF.

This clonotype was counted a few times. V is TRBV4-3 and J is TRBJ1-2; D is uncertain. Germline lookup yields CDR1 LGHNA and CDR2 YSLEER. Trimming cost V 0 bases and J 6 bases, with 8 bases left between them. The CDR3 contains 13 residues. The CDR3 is CASSQEGLDGYTF. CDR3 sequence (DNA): TGCGCCAGCAGCCAAGAGGGATTGGATGGCTACACCTTC.